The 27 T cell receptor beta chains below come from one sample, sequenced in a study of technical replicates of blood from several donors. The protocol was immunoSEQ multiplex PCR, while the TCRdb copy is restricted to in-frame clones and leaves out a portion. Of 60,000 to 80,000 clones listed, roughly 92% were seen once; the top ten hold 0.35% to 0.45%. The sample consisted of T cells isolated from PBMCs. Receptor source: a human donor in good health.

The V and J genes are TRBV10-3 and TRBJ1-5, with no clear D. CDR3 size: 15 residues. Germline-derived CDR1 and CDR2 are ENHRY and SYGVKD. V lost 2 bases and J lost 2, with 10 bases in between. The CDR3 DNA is TGTGCCATCAGTGAGGGGAGCGTCGGCAATCAGCCCCAGCATTTT. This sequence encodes CAISEGSVGNQPQHF.

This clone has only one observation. In nucleotides, the CDR3 is TGTGCCAGCCGGGGACTAGAGGGCTACACCTTC. It is translated as CASRGLEGYTF. The rearrangement uses TRBV28 and TRBJ1-2; possibly TRBD1 for D (5 bases). Trimming left V 8 bases short and J 8 bases short, with 12 bases between. The germline V gene encodes CDR1 MDHEN and CDR2 SYDVKM. The CDR3 is made up of 11 amino acids.

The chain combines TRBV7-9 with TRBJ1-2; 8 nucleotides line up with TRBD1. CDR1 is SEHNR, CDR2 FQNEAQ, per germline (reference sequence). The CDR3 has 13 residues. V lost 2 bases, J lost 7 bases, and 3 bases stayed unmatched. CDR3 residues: CASSLQGAGGYTF. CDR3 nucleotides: TGTGCCAGCAGCTTACAGGGGGCTGGTGGCTACACCTTC.

The CDR3 region has the DNA TGTGCCAGCAGTTACTCGATGGGTACCAGGTACGAGCAGTACTTC. Translation gives CASSYSMGTRYEQYF. The chain couples TRBV6-5 to TRBJ2-7; no definite D call. The CDR3 contains 15 residues. Germline assignment: CDR1 MNHEY and CDR2 SVGAGI. Trimming removed 0 bases at V and 4 bases at J, with 13 bases between.

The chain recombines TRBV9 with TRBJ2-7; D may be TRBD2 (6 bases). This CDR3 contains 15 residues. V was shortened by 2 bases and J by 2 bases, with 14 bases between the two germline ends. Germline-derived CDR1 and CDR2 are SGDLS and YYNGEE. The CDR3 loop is CASSVSSGEAYEQYF. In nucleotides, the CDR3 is TGTGCCAGCAGCGTGTCATCGGGGGAAGCCTACGAGCAGTACTTC.

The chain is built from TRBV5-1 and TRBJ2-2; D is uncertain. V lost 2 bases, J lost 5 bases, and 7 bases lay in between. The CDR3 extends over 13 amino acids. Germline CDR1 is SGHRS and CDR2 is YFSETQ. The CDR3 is CASSLVSTGELFF. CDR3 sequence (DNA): TGCGCCAGCAGCTTAGTGAGTACCGGGGAGCTGTTTTTT.

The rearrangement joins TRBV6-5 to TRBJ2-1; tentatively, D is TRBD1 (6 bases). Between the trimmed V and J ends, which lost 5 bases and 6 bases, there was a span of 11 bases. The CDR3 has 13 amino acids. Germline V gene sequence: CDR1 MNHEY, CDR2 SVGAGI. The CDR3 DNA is TGTGCCAGCAGTCAGAACAGGGTCAATGAGCAGTTCTTC. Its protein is CASSQNRVNEQFF.

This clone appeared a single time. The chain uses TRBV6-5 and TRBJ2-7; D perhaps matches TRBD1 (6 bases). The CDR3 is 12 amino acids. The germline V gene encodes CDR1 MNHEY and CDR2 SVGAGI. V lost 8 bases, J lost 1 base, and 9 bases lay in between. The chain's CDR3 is CASRTGSYEQYF. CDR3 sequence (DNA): TGTGCCAGCCGTACAGGGTCCTACGAGCAGTACTTC.

CDR3: CSVSEVSYEQYF. The CDR3 DNA sequence: TGCAGCGTTTCGGAGGTGTCATACGAGCAGTACTTC. The chain carries TRBV29-1 and TRBJ2-7; tentative D call: TRBD2 (5 bases). CDR1 and CDR2 from the germline V gene are SQVTM and ANQGSEA. CDR3 length: 12 amino acids. V lost 5 bases to trimming and J lost 4 bases, with 12 bases between them.

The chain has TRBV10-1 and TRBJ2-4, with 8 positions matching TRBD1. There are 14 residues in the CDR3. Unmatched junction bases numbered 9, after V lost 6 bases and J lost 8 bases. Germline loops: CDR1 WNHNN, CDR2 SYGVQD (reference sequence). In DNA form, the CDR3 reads TGCGCCAGCAGCCAAGGACAGGGTATGGACATTCAGTACTTC. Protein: CASSQGQGMDIQYF.

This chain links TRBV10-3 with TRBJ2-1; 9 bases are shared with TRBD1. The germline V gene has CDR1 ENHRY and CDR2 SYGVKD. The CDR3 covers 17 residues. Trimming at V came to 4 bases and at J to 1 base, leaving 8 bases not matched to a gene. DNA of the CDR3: TGTGCCATCAGTGGATTACAGGGGGCTAGGTCCTACAATGAGCAGTTCTTC. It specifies CAISGLQGARSYNEQFF.

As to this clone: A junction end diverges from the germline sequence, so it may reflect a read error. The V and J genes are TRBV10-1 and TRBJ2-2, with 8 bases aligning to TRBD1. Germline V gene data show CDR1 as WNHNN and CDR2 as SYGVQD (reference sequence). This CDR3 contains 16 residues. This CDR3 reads CASSEPTGAKTGELFF. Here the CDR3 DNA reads TGCGCCAGCAGTGAACCGACAGGGGCGAAAACCGGGGAGCTGTTTTTT.

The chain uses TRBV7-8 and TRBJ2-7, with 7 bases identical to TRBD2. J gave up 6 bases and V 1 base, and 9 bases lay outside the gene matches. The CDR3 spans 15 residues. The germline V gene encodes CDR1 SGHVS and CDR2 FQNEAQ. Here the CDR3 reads CASSLGAGSRFEQYF. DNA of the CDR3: TGTGCCAGCAGCTTAGGAGCGGGAAGTAGGTTCGAGCAGTACTTC.

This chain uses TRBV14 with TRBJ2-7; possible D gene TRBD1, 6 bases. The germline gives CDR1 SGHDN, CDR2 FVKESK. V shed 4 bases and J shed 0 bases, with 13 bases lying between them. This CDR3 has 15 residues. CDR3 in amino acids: CASSRLDRSSYEQYF. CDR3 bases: TGTGCCAGCAGCCGTCTCGACAGGAGCTCCTACGAGCAGTACTTC.

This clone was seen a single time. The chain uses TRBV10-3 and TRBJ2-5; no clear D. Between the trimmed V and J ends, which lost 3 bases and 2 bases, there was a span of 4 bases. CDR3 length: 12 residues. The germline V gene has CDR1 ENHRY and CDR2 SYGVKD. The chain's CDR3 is CAISDIQETQYF. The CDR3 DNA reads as TGTGCCATCAGTGACATTCAAGAGACCCAGTACTTC.

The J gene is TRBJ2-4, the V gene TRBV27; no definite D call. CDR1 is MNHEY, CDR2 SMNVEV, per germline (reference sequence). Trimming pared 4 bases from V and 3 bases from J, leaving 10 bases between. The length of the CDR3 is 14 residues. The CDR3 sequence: CASSSPGGKNIQYF. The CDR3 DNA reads TGTGCCAGCAGTTCCCCAGGTGGCAAAAACATTCAGTACTTC.

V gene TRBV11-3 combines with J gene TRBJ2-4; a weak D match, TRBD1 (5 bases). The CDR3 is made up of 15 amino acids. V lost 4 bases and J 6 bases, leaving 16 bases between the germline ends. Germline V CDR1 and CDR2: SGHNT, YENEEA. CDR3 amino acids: CASSSLRGDGNIQYF. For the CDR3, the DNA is TGTGCCAGCAGCTCCCTAAGGGGTGATGGAAACATTCAGTACTTC.

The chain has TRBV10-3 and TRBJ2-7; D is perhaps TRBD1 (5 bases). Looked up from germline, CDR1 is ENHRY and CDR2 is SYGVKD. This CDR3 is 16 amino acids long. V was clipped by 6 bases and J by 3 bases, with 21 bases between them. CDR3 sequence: CAIRESLRQLLYEQYF. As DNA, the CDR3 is TGTGCCATCAGGGAGAGCCTGAGACAGTTACTCTACGAGCAGTACTTC.

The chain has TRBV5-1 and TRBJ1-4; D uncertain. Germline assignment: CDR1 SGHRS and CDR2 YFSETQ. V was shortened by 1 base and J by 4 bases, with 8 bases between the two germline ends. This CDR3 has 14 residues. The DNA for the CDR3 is TGCGCCAGCAGCTTGTACTCGAATAATGAAAAACTGTTTTTT. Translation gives CASSLYSNNEKLFF.

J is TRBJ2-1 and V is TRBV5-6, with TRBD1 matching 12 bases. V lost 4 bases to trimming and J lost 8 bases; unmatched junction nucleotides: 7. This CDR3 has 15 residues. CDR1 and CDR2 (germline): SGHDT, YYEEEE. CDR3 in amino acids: CASSAPGQGAYEQFF. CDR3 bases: TGTGCCAGCAGCGCTCCGGGACAGGGGGCCTATGAGCAGTTCTTC.

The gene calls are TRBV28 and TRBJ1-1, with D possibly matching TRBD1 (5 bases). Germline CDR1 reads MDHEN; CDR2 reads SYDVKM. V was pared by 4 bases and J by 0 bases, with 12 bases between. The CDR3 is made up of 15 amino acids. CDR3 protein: CASSSVDNLNTEAFF. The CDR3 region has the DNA TGTGCCAGCAGTTCCGTGGACAACCTGAACACTGAAGCTTTCTTT.

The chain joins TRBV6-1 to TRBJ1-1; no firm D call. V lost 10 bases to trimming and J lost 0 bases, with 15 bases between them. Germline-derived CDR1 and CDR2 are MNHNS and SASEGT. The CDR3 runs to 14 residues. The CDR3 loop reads CATPGEFLNTEAFF. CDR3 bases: TGTGCCACACCCGGTGAATTTCTGAACACTGAAGCTTTCTTT.

CDR3 sequence reads: CASSLQGIVSETQYF. The CDR3 nucleotides are TGTGCCAGCAGTTTACAGGGGATTGTTTCGGAGACCCAGTACTTC. V usage is TRBV6-5 and J usage is TRBJ2-5, with 7 bases matching TRBD1. After removal of 4 bases from V and 5 bases from J, the junction contained 10 bases not matched to a gene. Germline V lookup: CDR1 MNHEY, CDR2 SVGAGI. This CDR3 has 15 residues.

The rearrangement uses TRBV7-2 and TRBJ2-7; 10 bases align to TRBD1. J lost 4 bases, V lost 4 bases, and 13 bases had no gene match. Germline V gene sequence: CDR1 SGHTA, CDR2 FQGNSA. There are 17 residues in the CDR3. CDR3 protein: CASSSIRQTGGIYEQYF. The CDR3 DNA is TGTGCCAGCAGCTCGATACGGCAGACAGGGGGCATATACGAGCAGTACTTC. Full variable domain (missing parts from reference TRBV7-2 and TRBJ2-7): GAGVSQSPSNKVTEKGKDVELRCDPISGHTALYWYRQSLGQGLEFLIYFQGNSAPDKSGLPSDRFSAERTGGSVSTLTIQRTQQEDSAVYLCASSSIRQTGGIYEQYFGPGTRLTVT.

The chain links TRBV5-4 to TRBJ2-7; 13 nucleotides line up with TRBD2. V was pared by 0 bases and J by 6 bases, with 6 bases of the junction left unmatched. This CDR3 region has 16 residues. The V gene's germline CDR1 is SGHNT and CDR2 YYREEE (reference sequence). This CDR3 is CASSLGPGLAGREQYF. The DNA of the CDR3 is TGTGCCAGCAGCTTGGGGCCGGGACTAGCGGGACGCGAGCAGTACTTC. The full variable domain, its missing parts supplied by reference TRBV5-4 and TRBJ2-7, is ETGVTQSPTHLIKTRGQQVTLRCSSQSGHNTVSWYQQALGQGPQFIFQYYREEENGRGNFPPRFSGLQFPNYSSELNVNALELDDSALYLCASSLGPGLAGREQYFGPGTRLTVT.

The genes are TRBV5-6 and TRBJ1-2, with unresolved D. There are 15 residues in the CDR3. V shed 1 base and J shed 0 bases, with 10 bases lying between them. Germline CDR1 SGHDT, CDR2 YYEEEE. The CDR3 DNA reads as TGTGCCAGCAGCTTGTACACACCTCCTAACTATGGCTACACCTTC. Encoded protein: CASSLYTPPNYGYTF.

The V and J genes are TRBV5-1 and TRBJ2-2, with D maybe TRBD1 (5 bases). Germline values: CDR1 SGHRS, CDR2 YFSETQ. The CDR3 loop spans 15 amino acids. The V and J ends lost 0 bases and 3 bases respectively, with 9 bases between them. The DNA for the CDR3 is TGCGCCAGCAGCTTGGACAGGACCTACACCGGGGAGCTGTTTTTT. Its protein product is CASSLDRTYTGELFF. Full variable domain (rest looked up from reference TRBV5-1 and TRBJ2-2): KAGVTQTPRYLIKTRGQQVTLSCSPISGHRSVSWYQQTPGQGLQFLFEYFSETQRNKGNFPGRFSGRQFSNSRSEMNVSTLELGDSALYLCASSLDRTYTGELFFGEGSRLTVL.